This T cell receptor (beta chain) was retrieved from a study of early T cells in non-severe SARS-CoV-2 infection. Study as a whole: From unsorted whole blood, bulk RNA was sequenced, and the chains remained unpaired.

This clonotype has just a few counts. Individual cDNA molecules received unique molecular identifiers. Via MiXCR, TCRdb re-called the 5' RACE reads, giving one row per CDR3 protein. The sample consists of about 99,000 distinct CDR3 sequences, approximately 16% of them appearing once. The CDR3 consists of 15 residues. Germline assignment: CDR1 MDHEN and CDR2 SYDVKM. The V end was cut by 6 bases, the J end by 4 bases, with 19 bases between. The rearrangement links TRBV28 to TRBJ2-7, with unresolved D. The source material was whole blood. The clonotype originates from an adult who was a healthcare worker with PCR-confirmed SARS-CoV-2 infection or an uninfected control (not recorded which). The CDR3 here is CASSTAQAFMYEQYF. The DNA of the CDR3 is TGTGCCAGCAGCACCGCCCAGGCCTTCATGTACGAGCAGTACTTC.